This T cell receptor beta chain was profiled in a study of blood T cell repertoires in COVID-19. Overall study context: Acute-phase and convalescent COVID-19 samples originated in the United States, Italy and Spain. From T cells, B-cell-depleted T cells, or PBMCs came the material, which was cDNA or gDNA.

V lost 1 base, J lost 0 bases, and 6 bases stayed unmatched. CDR1 SGHAT and CDR2 FQNNGV come from the germline V gene. There are 18 residues in the CDR3. Source study methods: How many nucleated cells were present was estimated from reference gene primer amplification. The table came from immunoSEQ multiplex PCR; TCRdb's copy has only in-frame clones and leaves some out. V, J and clone size are taken as reported in that table, and D and trimming were inferred from the DNA itself. The repertoire holds more than 200,000 clones, with just under 85% as singletons. This receptor was identified in a man older than 75 with acute or convalescent COVID-19. Sequenced material: peripheral blood. V gene TRBV11-2 combines with J gene TRBJ2-6; TRBD1 aligns across 7 bases. This CDR3 reads CASSLARQGSSGANVLTF. The CDR3 DNA reads TGTGCCAGCAGCTTAGCTCGACAGGGTAGCTCTGGGGCCAACGTCCTGACTTTC.